One sample yielded the 10 T cell receptor beta chains listed below, sequenced in a study of cytomegalovirus exposure and HLA in healthy donors. PCR employed 60 Vbeta and 13 Jbeta primers. Repertoires were generated with immunoSEQ multiplex PCR, while TCRdb's copy carries only in-frame clones and drops some. The repertoire has 100,000 to 120,000 clones, roughly three quarters of them found once; the top ten carry roughly 6.2%. Source material: PBMCs. These receptors were collected from a man aged 25-45 years in good health and CMV-seropositive.

The chain links TRBV5-1 to TRBJ2-7, with TRBD1 matching over 7 bases. V lost 3 bases to trimming and J lost 6 bases; unmatched junction nucleotides: 9. Germline CDR1 and CDR2: SGHRS and YFSETQ. The CDR3 runs 14 residues. The CDR3 DNA sequence: TGCGCCAGCAGCTCGGGACAGCGCCAGGGCGAGCAGTACTTC. It is translated as CASSSGQRQGEQYF.

The chain couples TRBV2 to TRBJ1-2; D unclear. The CDR3 consists of 13 residues. Germline V gene lookup returns CDR1 SNHLY and CDR2 FYNNEI. The V end was cut by 0 bases, the J end by 8 bases, with 10 bases between. CDR3 nucleotide sequence: TGTGCCAGCAGTGAAGCGCGGGCTGGGGGCTACACCTTC. Its protein is CASSEARAGGYTF. Full variable domain (rest looked up from reference TRBV2 and TRBJ1-2): EPEVTQTPSHQVTQMGQEVILRCVPISNHLYFYWYRQILGQKVEFLVSFYNNEISEKSEIFDDQFSVERPDGSNFTLKIRSTKLEDSAMYFCASSEARAGGYTFGSGTRLTVV.

This clone has more than one count but fewer than ten. The rearrangement joins TRBV19 to TRBJ2-5; 7 positions agree with TRBD1. The CDR3 is 12 residues long. V lost 5 bases, J lost 5 bases, and 2 bases stayed unmatched. Germline lookup yields CDR1 LNHDA and CDR2 SQIVND (reference sequence). The CDR3: CASSLDRETQYF. The CDR3 DNA follows: TGTGCCAGTAGTTTGGACAGGGAGACCCAGTACTTC.

The chain has TRBV25-1 and TRBJ2-6; possible D gene TRBD2, 5 bases. Between the trimmed V and J ends, which lost 3 bases and 0 bases, there was a span of 12 bases. The CDR3 is 17 amino acids. From germline, CDR1 is MGHDK and CDR2 SYGVNS. The CDR3 spells CASSDDRETSGANVLTF. The DNA for the CDR3 is TGTGCCAGCAGTGACGATAGGGAGACCTCTGGGGCCAACGTCCTGACTTTC.

This rearrangement joins TRBV9 to TRBJ2-5; 16 nucleotides match TRBD2. The ends lost 7 bases at V and 2 bases at J; junction bases unmatched: 11. The CDR3 covers 18 residues. Per germline, CDR1 SGDLS and CDR2 YYNGEE. CDR3 bases: TGTGCCAGCGGACGCGGGACTAGCGGGGGGGCCCTTCAAGAGACCCAGTACTTC. Encoded protein: CASGRGTSGGALQETQYF. The variable domain in full, completed from reference TRBV9 and TRBJ2-5, reads DSGVTQTPKHLITATGQRVTLRCSPRSGDLSVYWYQQSLDQGLQFLIQYYNGEERAKGNILERFSAQQFPDLHSELNLSSLELGDSALYFCASGRGTSGGALQETQYFGPGTRLLVL.

The chain couples TRBV19 to TRBJ1-1; D gene ambiguous. V was clipped by 3 bases and J by 10 bases, with 21 bases between them. CDR3 length: 15 amino acids. CDR1 is LNHDA and CDR2 is SQIVND in the germline V gene (reference sequence). The CDR3: CASSIGYTREGTAFF. The CDR3 nucleotides read TGTGCCAGTAGTATCGGGTACACCAGAGAGGGCACAGCTTTCTTT.

This clone was picked up one time. Other nucleotide sequences in the sample specify the same CDR3. Written as DNA, the CDR3 is TGTGCCAGCAGCCCGGGACTAGCGGGGGGGCAAGAGACCCAGTACTTC. Translated, it gives CASSPGLAGGQETQYF. This rearrangement joins TRBV7-3 to TRBJ2-5; 16 bases map to TRBD2. The CDR3 runs 16 residues. The junction had 2 bases not matched to a gene; V was cut back by 5 bases and J by 2 bases. Per the germline V gene, CDR1 is SGHTA and CDR2 is FQGTGA.

The CDR3 DNA is TGTGCCAGCAGCCAACAAGGACAGGGGTTCTTTGGCTACACCTTC. Amino acid sequence: CASSQQGQGFFGYTF. This sequence joins TRBV14 and TRBJ1-2; 9 positions match TRBD1. The CDR3 is made up of 15 amino acids. V lost 2 bases to trimming and J lost 7 bases; unmatched junction nucleotides: 8. Per germline, CDR1 SGHDN and CDR2 FVKESK.

The chain employs TRBV15 and TRBJ1-2, with D maybe TRBD1 (6 bases). Between the trimmed V and J ends, which lost 9 bases and 8 bases, there was a span of 19 bases. The CDR3 covers 13 residues. Germline V lookup: CDR1 LNHNV, CDR2 YYDKDF (reference sequence). The CDR3 reads CATTQGPPQGYTF. The CDR3 DNA reads TGTGCCACAACGCAGGGGCCACCCCAAGGCTACACCTTC.

This chain links TRBV4-1 with TRBJ1-3; a weak D match, TRBD1 (5 bases). The germline V gene has CDR1 MGHRA and CDR2 YSYEKL. The V and J ends lost 0 bases and 0 bases respectively, with 12 bases between them. This CDR3 has 17 amino acids. Here the CDR3 DNA reads TGCGCCAGCAGCCAAGATCGGGGGACCTACTCTGGAAACACCATATATTTT. This translates into CASSQDRGTYSGNTIYF.